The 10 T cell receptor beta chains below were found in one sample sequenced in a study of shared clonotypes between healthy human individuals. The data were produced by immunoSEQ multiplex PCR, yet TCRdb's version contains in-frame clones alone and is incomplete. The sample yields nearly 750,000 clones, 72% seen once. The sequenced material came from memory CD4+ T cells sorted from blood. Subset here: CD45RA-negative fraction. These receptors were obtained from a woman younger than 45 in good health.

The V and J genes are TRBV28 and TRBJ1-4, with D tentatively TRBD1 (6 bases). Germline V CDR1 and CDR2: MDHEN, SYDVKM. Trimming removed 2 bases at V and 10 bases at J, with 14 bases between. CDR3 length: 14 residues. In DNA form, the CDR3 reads TGTGCCAGCAGTTTAACAGGGACCCTTGGAAAACTGTTTTTT. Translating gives CASSLTGTLGKLFF.

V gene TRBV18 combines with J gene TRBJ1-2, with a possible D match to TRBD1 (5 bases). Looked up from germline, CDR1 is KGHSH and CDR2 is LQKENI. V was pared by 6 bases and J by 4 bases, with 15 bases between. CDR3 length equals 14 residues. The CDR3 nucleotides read TGTGCCAGCTCTCCGGACCGGGACGGCTATGGCTACACCTTC. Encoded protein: CASSPDRDGYGYTF. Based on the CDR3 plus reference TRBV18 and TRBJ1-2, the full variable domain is NAGVMQNPRHLVRRRGQEARLRCSPMKGHSHVYWYRQLPEEGLKFMVYLQKENIIDESGMPKERFSAEFPKEGPSILRIQQVVRGDSAAYFCASSPDRDGYGYTFGSGTRLTVV.

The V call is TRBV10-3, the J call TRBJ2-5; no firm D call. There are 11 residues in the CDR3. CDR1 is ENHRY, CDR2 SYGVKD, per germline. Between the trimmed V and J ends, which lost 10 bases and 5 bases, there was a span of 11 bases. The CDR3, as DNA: TGTGCCACCACAGACTTGGAGACCCAGTACTTC. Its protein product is CATTDLETQYF.

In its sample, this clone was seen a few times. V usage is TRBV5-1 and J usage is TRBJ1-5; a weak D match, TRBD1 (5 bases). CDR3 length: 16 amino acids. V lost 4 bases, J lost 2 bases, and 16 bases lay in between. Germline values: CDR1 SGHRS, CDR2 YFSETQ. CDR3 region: CASSPGGDLGNQPQHF. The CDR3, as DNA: TGCGCCAGCAGCCCCGGAGGGGATTTAGGCAATCAGCCCCAGCATTTT. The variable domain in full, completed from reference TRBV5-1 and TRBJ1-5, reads KAGVTQTPRYLIKTRGQQVTLSCSPISGHRSVSWYQQTPGQGLQFLFEYFSETQRNKGNFPGRFSGRQFSNSRSEMNVSTLELGDSALYLCASSPGGDLGNQPQHFGDGTRLSIL.

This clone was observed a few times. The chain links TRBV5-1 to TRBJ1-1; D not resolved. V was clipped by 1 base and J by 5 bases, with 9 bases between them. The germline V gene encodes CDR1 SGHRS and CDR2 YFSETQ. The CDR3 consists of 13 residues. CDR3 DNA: TGCGCCAGCAGCTTGCGGGGAGTTACTGAAGCTTTCTTT. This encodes CASSLRGVTEAFF.

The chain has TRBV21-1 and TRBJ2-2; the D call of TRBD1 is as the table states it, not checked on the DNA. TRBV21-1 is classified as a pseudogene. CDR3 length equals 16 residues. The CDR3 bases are TGTGCCAGCAGCAAAGTCACAGGGGAGAACACCGGGGAGCTGTTTTTT. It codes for CASSKVTGENTGELFF.

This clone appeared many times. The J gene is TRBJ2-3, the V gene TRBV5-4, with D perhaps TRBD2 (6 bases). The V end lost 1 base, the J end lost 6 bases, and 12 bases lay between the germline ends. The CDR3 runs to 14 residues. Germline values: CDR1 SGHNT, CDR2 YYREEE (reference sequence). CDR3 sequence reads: CASSLRRVADTQYF. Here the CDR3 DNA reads TGTGCCAGCAGCTTGAGGAGGGTTGCGGATACGCAGTATTTT.

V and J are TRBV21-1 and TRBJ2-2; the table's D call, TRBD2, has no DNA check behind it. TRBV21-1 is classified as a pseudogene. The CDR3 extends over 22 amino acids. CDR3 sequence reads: CASGSQRLAGDKYHANTGELFF. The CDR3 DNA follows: TGTGCCAGCGGATCGCAGCGACTAGCGGGAGACAAATACCACGCGAACACCGGGGAGCTGTTTTTT.

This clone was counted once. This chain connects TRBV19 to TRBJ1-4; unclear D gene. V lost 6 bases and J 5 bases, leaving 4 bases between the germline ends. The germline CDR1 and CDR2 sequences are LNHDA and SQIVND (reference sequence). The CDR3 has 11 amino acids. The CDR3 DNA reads TGTGCCAGTAGAAAGAATGAAAAACTGTTTTTT. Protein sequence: CASRKNEKLFF. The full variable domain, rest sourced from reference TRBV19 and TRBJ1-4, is DGGITQSPKYLFRKEGQNVTLSCEQNLNHDAMYWYRQDPGQGLRLIYYSQIVNDFQKGDIAEGYSVSREKKESFPLTVTSAQKNPTAFYLCASRKNEKLFFGSGTQLSVL.

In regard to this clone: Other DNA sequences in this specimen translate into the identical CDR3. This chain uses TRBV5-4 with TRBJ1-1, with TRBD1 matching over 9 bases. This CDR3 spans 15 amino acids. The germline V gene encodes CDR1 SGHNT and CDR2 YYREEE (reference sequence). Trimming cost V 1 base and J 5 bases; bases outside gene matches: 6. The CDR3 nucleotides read TGTGCCAGCAGCTTGCCCGGACAGGGGAGGACTGAAGCTTTCTTT. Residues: CASSLPGQGRTEAFF.